This TCR beta chain was identified during a study of blood T cell repertoires in COVID-19 (dated by TCRdb to about 2020). About the full investigation: Samples covering the acute and convalescent phases of COVID-19 were provided by collaborators in the United States, Italy and Spain. The samples were drawn from two sources: the first 160 participants of the ongoing ImmuneRACE study, and some 1,300 subjects contributed by 6 global collaborators. A freely available public database, intended as a resource for researchers studying the immune response to SARS-CoV-2, is where the repertoires were released. The material from the prospective study consisted of cDNA or gDNA derived from T cells, B-cell-depleted T cells, or PBMCs. The sample metadata nearly always contained a de-identified subject ID, COVID-19 status, age in years and sex. The dataset comprised deeply sampled blood TCRbeta repertoires from subjects exposed to, actively infected with, or recovered from COVID-19. Where available, HLA class I and class II types were taken from metadata supplied by the sample provider and were not determined by assay-based typing. Study-level results and caveats: The quantity of clinical and demographic metadata differed by source and by participant and was supplied without curation.

Each collaborating institution followed its own protocols to collect whole blood in K2EDTA tubes. For TCRbeta analysis, collaborators shipped samples as frozen whole blood, isolated PBMCs, or DNA extracted from either of those sample types. The junction shows trimming of 3 bases on V and 3 bases on J, plus 16 bases between the germline ends. The CDR1 and CDR2 encoded by the germline V gene (reference sequence) are SGHKS and YYEKEE. The CDR3 measures 15 amino acids from cysteine to phenylalanine. The read is trimmed to its CDR3 DNA, 45 bases read in frame from base 1. TCRbeta CDR3 regions were amplified from genomic DNA by means of the immunoSEQ Assay, a bias-controlled multiplex PCR. Regarding the original processing steps: Nucleated cell counts per sample were estimated from amplification of reference gene primers within the assay. Sequence reads were collapsed and filtered to measure the absolute abundance of every unique TCRbeta CDR3 rearrangement. Productive Simpson clonality was computed per sample as the square root of Simpson's diversity index over productive rearrangements. TCRdb mirrors the immuneACCESS table, restricted to in-frame sequences. Some clones are absent from its copies; in checked studies, under half trace to an unresolved V gene, and the reason for the others is unknown. V and J calls and clone size follow that table, whereas D and trimming were derived from the DNA. The sample includes under 200,000 clones, with 70% to 90% observed a single time. 0.7% to 0.85% of the sample lies in the top ten.

With regard to this clone: This receptor's antigen is unknown. No clone much larger than this one lies a single base away; base qualities are absent.

The sequencing input was peripheral blood. In this chain, TRBV5-5 is recombined with TRBJ2-7; matching of 6 bases hints at TRBD2 as the D gene. The receptor was isolated from a woman in her 70s with acute or convalescent COVID-19. CDR3 loop: CASSWALGRDYEQYF. The bases read TGTGCCAGCAGCTGGGCCCTTGGGCGGGACTACGAGCAGTACTTC.